What follows is one T cell receptor (beta chain) and its context. Its target is unknown. A much larger clone differs from this one at a single base, so this may be a read error. The sample is drawn from a study of CD8+CD57+ T cells in acquired aplastic anemia. Study summary: Sorted CD4+ and CD8+ cells yielded DNA averaging around 3 ug. Healthy CD8+ samples averaged approximately 11 million reads.

Profiles of TCR beta VDJ and CDR3 were generated from a genomic DNA template. Each CDR3 protein gets one entry after TCRdb re-called the reads with MiXCR. The top ten hold approximately 3.8% of the sample, which has hundreds of thousands of distinct CDR3 sequences, 60% to 80% seen once. Germline V gives CDR1 KGHSH, CDR2 LQKENI. This CDR3 has 14 amino acids. V lost 8 bases and J lost 0, with 11 bases in between. General observations from the study: Patients did not significantly differ from controls in CD8+ Simpson's diversity. Patients had around 30 CD8+ CDR3 sequences in common with controls (the shared set).

The gene calls are TRBV18 and TRBJ2-1; D is uncertain. The TCR originated in a human donor in good health, serving as a control. Sequencing was done on a sample of sorted CD4+, CD8+, or CD8+CD57+ T cells (not recorded which) from PBMCs. The CDR3 region has the DNA TGTGCCAGCCAGGACGAGAGCTCCTACAATGAGCAGTTCTTC. This codes for CASQDESSYNEQFF.